At least ten counts were recorded for the clone carrying this TCR beta chain. In TCRdb, the RT-PCR reads were re-called with MiXCR into one record per CDR3 protein. The table lists about 700,000 distinct CDR3 sequences, approximately 14% of them singletons. CDR3 length: 13 amino acids. CDR1 SQVTM and CDR2 ANQGSEA come from the germline V gene. V shed 6 bases and J shed 3 bases, with 15 bases lying between them. The sequence came from a female donor in good health, serving as a healthy control. Material: memory CD4+ T cells from blood. The chain carries TRBV29-1 and TRBJ2-7; D gene uncertain. Here the CDR3 reads CSVRGIGGYEQYF. CDR3 sequence (DNA): TGCAGCGTGCGAGGTATAGGCGGCTACGAGCAGTACTTC.